A single sample is the source of the 21 T cell receptor beta chains below, sequenced in a study of cytomegalovirus exposure and HLA in healthy donors. PCR employed 60 Vbeta and 13 Jbeta primers. Clones were sequenced by immunoSEQ multiplex PCR, and TCRdb holds only the in-frame ones, with some missing. The profile shows some 180,000 clones, around 77% of them singletons. Sequencing input: PBMCs. These TCRs come from a woman aged 30 to 39 in good health and CMV-seronegative.

The genes are TRBV2 and TRBJ2-1; a weak D match, TRBD2 (6 bases). Trimming took off 1 base at V and 4 bases at J, with 14 bases between the two ends. The germline V gene encodes CDR1 SNHLY and CDR2 FYNNEI. This CDR3 spans 16 amino acids. CDR3 nucleotides: TGTGCCAGCAGTGAAGTTGGCGGGGTTGGGTACAATGAGCAGTTCTTC. This codes for CASSEVGGVGYNEQFF.

This chain connects TRBV6-4 to TRBJ2-3; 8 bases fit TRBD2. Germline V gene sequence: CDR1 MRHNA, CDR2 SNTAGT. There are 14 residues in the CDR3. Trimming at V came to 6 bases and at J to 4 bases, leaving 6 bases not matched to a gene. Here the CDR3 DNA reads TGTGCCAGCAGGCCGGGACTAGATTCAGATACGCAGTATTTT. It yields the protein CASRPGLDSDTQYF.

This clone was seen only once. The genes are TRBV18 and TRBJ2-7, with 12 bases identical to TRBD2. With 4 bases clipped from V and 3 bases from J, the junction kept 7 bases outside the gene matches. The CDR3 loop spans 16 amino acids. Germline-derived CDR1 and CDR2 are KGHSH and LQKENI. The CDR3 loop reads CASSRGLAGTDYEQYF. CDR3 DNA sequence: TGTGCCAGCTCACGAGGACTAGCGGGAACGGACTACGAGCAGTACTTC.

The chain uses TRBV5-1 and TRBJ2-5; 11 bases are a match to TRBD1. The CDR3 is 15 residues long. In germline, CDR1 is SGHRS, CDR2 YFSETQ. J lost 5 bases, V lost 0 bases, and 3 bases had no gene match. This chain's CDR3 is CASSLDGTGGETQYF. CDR3 nucleotides: TGCGCCAGCAGCTTGGATGGGACAGGGGGGGAGACCCAGTACTTC. The full variable domain, completed using reference TRBV5-1 and TRBJ2-5, is KAGVTQTPRYLIKTRGQQVTLSCSPISGHRSVSWYQQTPGQGLQFLFEYFSETQRNKGNFPGRFSGRQFSNSRSEMNVSTLELGDSALYLCASSLDGTGGETQYFGPGTRLLVL.

The rearrangement joins TRBV19 to TRBJ2-1; no definite D call. CDR1 and CDR2 (germline): LNHDA, SQIVND (reference sequence). CDR3 length: 11 residues. V lost 1 base, J lost 7 bases, and 2 bases lay in between. CDR3 sequence (DNA): TGTGCCAGTAGTATAGCTAATGAGCAGTTCTTC. Translated: CASSIANEQFF.

This clone was counted once. V usage is TRBV15 and J usage is TRBJ1-4, with 7 bases aligning to TRBD1. Trimming at V came to 1 base and at J to 5 bases, leaving 4 bases not matched to a gene. The germline V gene has CDR1 LNHNV and CDR2 YYDKDF (reference sequence). CDR3 length: 15 residues. CDR3 bases: TGTGCCACCAGCAGAGTGGGACAGTCGAATGAAAAACTGTTTTTT. Translated: CATSRVGQSNEKLFF.

The chain's CDR3 is CASSLSRGRAQYF. The CDR3 DNA follows: TGTGCCAGCAGTTTATCCAGGGGGCGTGCGCAGTACTTC. This chain uses TRBV27 with TRBJ2-5, with 8 nucleotides matching TRBD1. Germline V lookup: CDR1 MNHEY, CDR2 SMNVEV (reference sequence). The CDR3 runs to 13 residues. Unmatched junction bases numbered 5, after V lost 0 bases and J lost 11 bases.

In this sample, this clone turned up a few times. This rearrangement joins TRBV7-3 to TRBJ2-7; 15 bases are shared with TRBD2. This CDR3 has 17 residues. Germline-derived CDR1 and CDR2 are SGHTA and FQGTGA. After removal of 1 base from V and 3 bases from J, the junction contained 4 bases not matched to a gene. CDR3 loop: CASSLKGTSGGFYEQYF. CDR3 DNA sequence: TGTGCCAGCAGCTTAAAAGGGACTAGCGGGGGGTTCTACGAGCAGTACTTC.

This clone was counted once. This chain connects TRBV18 to TRBJ1-4; D is possibly TRBD1 (5 bases). The CDR3 has 16 amino acids. Germline V gives CDR1 KGHSH, CDR2 LQKENI. V was cut by 3 bases and J by 6 bases, with 17 bases left in between. CDR3: CASSPRPGLGDEKLFF. The CDR3 coding sequence is TGTGCCAGCTCACCTCGTCCAGGGTTGGGTGATGAAAAACTGTTTTTT.

This clone has just a few counts. The J gene is TRBJ2-1, the V gene TRBV2; D may be TRBD1 (5 bases). There are 10 residues in the CDR3. Trimming left V 5 bases short and J 9 bases short, with 5 bases between. Germline assignment: CDR1 SNHLY and CDR2 FYNNEI. CDR3 in amino acids: CASSRGEQFF. In DNA form, the CDR3 reads TGTGCCAGCAGTAGGGGTGAGCAGTTCTTC.

The chain links TRBV13 to TRBJ1-1; D perhaps matches TRBD1 (6 bases). Germline CDR1 PRHDT, CDR2 FYEKMQ (reference sequence). The CDR3 loop spans 13 amino acids. Deletions cut 1 base from V and 3 bases from J, with 6 bases between. The CDR3 nucleotides are TGTGCCAGCAGCTTAGCAGGGGACACTGAAGCTTTCTTT. Protein: CASSLAGDTEAFF.

On this clone itself: The same CDR3 can be traced to other DNA sequences in this sample. The genes are TRBV5-1 and TRBJ2-3, with 12 bases fitting TRBD2. The V gene's germline CDR1 is SGHRS and CDR2 YFSETQ. The junction had 3 bases not matched to a gene; V was cut back by 2 bases and J by 2 bases. The CDR3 runs to 16 residues. In DNA form, the CDR3 reads TGCGCCAGCAGCTTAGGACTAGCGGGGCTCACAGATACGCAGTATTTT. It specifies CASSLGLAGLTDTQYF.

The CDR3 region is CASSFLGGSPLHF. The DNA for the CDR3 is TGTGCCAGCAGCTTCCTGGGGGGGTCACCCCTCCACTTT. The chain carries TRBV7-9 and TRBJ1-6; a weak D match, TRBD1 (5 bases). Trimming left V 3 bases short and J 10 bases short, with 10 bases between. CDR1 is SEHNR, CDR2 FQNEAQ, per germline (reference sequence). This CDR3 has 13 residues.

The V and J genes are TRBV28 and TRBJ2-1; 10 bases are shared with TRBD2. Germline lookup yields CDR1 MDHEN and CDR2 SYDVKM. The CDR3 is made up of 17 amino acids. Trimming at V came to 6 bases and at J to 6 bases, leaving 14 bases not matched to a gene. CDR3 region: CASSSSQLAGLSNEQFF. CDR3 in DNA: TGTGCCAGCAGCTCCTCTCAACTAGCGGGATTAAGCAATGAGCAGTTCTTC.

Comment on this clone: The CDR3 does not end in the conserved phenylalanine or tryptophan, so this is likely a read error. Because the CDR3's place on the DNA is in doubt, the DNA is left out and the CDR3 is given as listed by TCRdb. The V call is TRBV27, the J call TRBJ2-7; TRBD2, the D gene given by the table, was not confirmed from the DNA. The length of the CDR3 is 10 amino acids, counting both ends. CDR1 MNHEY and CDR2 SMNVEV come from the germline V gene (reference sequence). CDR3 sequence reads: CASSTPGRGI.

V and J are TRBV7-9 and TRBJ1-1; perhaps TRBD1 as D (5 bases). V lost 2 bases and J 3 bases, leaving 7 bases between the germline ends. The CDR3 is 13 amino acids. CDR1 is SEHNR and CDR2 is FQNEAQ in the germline V gene (reference sequence). The CDR3 is CASSLLGHTEAFF. CDR3 nucleotides: TGTGCCAGCAGCTTACTGGGGCACACTGAAGCTTTCTTT. Drawing the rest from reference TRBV7-9 and TRBJ1-1, the complete variable domain is DTGVSQNPRHKITKRGQNVTFRCDPISEHNRLYWYRQTLGQGPEFLTYFQNEAQLEKSRLLSDRFSAERPKGSFSTLEIQRTEQGDSAMYLCASSLLGHTEAFFGQGTRLTVV.

V gene TRBV19 combines with J gene TRBJ1-3; TRBD1 matches at 7 bases. Trimming removed 8 bases from V and 0 bases from J; junction bases left unmatched: 16. Germline CDR1 LNHDA, CDR2 SQIVND (reference sequence). The CDR3 runs 18 residues. CDR3 sequence reads: CASSLQGLRKLSGNTIYF. DNA of the CDR3: TGTGCCAGTTCCCTACAGGGGCTAAGGAAGCTCTCTGGAAACACCATATATTTT.

V gene TRBV5-8 combines with J gene TRBJ1-2; 8 bases match TRBD1. The germline V gene encodes CDR1 SGHTS and CDR2 YDEGEE. The CDR3 runs to 15 residues. V lost 2 bases to trimming and J lost 2 bases; unmatched junction nucleotides: 5. The CDR3 DNA sequence: TGTGCCAGCAGCTTCCTGGACAGGGCGAACTATGGCTACACCTTC. Translated, it gives CASSFLDRANYGYTF.

The chain uses TRBV9 and TRBJ2-1; TRBD2 is a possible D gene (7 bases). In germline, CDR1 is SGDLS, CDR2 YYNGEE. This CDR3 comprises 16 residues. Trimming took 0 bases from V and 4 from J, leaving 14 bases between them. DNA for the CDR3: TGTGCCAGCAGCGTAGTAACGGGGGGCCTATACAATGAGCAGTTCTTC. Protein product: CASSVVTGGLYNEQFF.

The genes are TRBV2 and TRBJ1-1; 7 positions agree with TRBD1. V shed 6 bases, J shed 3 bases, and the junction held 4 bases outside the gene matches. In germline, CDR1 is SNHLY, CDR2 FYNNEI. The CDR3 is 13 amino acids. This CDR3 is CASSPTGYTEAFF. CDR3 DNA sequence: TGTGCCAGCAGCCCGACAGGGTACACTGAAGCTTTCTTT.

In this sample, this clone turned up once. The chain has TRBV5-1 and TRBJ2-1, with TRBD1 matching 10 bases. Trimming cost V 0 bases and J 3 bases; bases outside gene matches: 15. This CDR3 has 20 amino acids. CDR1 and CDR2 from the germline V gene are SGHRS and YFSETQ. The CDR3 loop is CASSLEGTGAASGLYNEQFF. The CDR3, as DNA: TGCGCCAGCAGCTTGGAAGGGACAGGGGCGGCTAGCGGGCTCTACAATGAGCAGTTCTTC. The whole variable domain, filled in from reference TRBV5-1 and TRBJ2-1, reads KAGVTQTPRYLIKTRGQQVTLSCSPISGHRSVSWYQQTPGQGLQFLFEYFSETQRNKGNFPGRFSGRQFSNSRSEMNVSTLELGDSALYLCASSLEGTGAASGLYNEQFFGPGTRLTVL.